Below, one TCR beta chain is given with its context. Its antigen is unidentified. The data belong to a study of CD8+CD57+ T cells in acquired aplastic anemia. Study context: The DNA of sorted CD4+ and CD8+ cells averaged approximately 3.4 ug.

The length of the CDR3 is 13 residues. Germline values: CDR1 SQVTM, CDR2 ANQGSEA. The germline V and J ends were trimmed by 4 bases and 0 bases, with 9 bases remaining between them. CDR3 and TCR beta VDJ profiling relied on a genomic DNA template. TCRdb passed the reads through MiXCR, listing each CDR3 protein once. There are some 190,000 distinct CDR3 sequences in the sample; approximately 45% occur only once, and about 2.9% lies in the top ten. Study conclusions and caveats: The study found no significant CD8+ Simpson's diversity difference between patients and controls. Between patients and controls, around 31 CD8+ CDR3 sequences were found in common.

Sequences were obtained from sorted CD4+, CD8+, or CD8+CD57+ T cells (not recorded which) from PBMCs. V and J are TRBV29-1 and TRBJ1-1; D not resolved. The TCR was taken from a human donor in good health. DNA for the CDR3: TGCAGCGTTGTTGACGGCCTGAACACTGAAGCTTTCTTT. It is translated as CSVVDGLNTEAFF.